The clone carrying this TCR beta chain was observed once. This entry belongs to a study of cytomegalovirus exposure and HLA in healthy donors. The PCR was carried out with 60 Vbeta primers and 13 Jbeta primers. Sequenced by immunoSEQ multiplex PCR; TCRdb stores in-frame clones only, minus some. The top ten hold more than 1.5% of the sample, which has around 130,000 clones, approximately 86% seen once. This sequence was found in a boy younger than 18 in good health and CMV-seronegative. Sequencing was performed on PBMCs.

Here the CDR3 DNA reads TGTGCCAGCTCACCGGTGGGAGGAGATAACTATGGCTACACCTTC. The encoded protein is CASSPVGGDNYGYTF. The chain recombines TRBV18 with TRBJ1-2, with no clear D. This CDR3 contains 15 residues. Looked up from germline, CDR1 is KGHSH and CDR2 is LQKENI. V was shortened by 3 bases and J by 1 base, with 12 bases between the two germline ends.